One and the same sample provided the 9 T cell receptor beta chains below, sequenced in a study of T cell responses to AZD1222 COVID-19 vaccine. Assay used: immunoSEQ multiplex PCR; TCRdb lists only in-frame clones, some missing. Here the sample spans 170,000 or so clones, around nine tenths being singletons. The sequenced sample was peripheral blood, obtained on day 0 of AZD1222 vaccination. Receptors originate from an adult in good health.

The chain employs TRBV18 and TRBJ1-4, with 7 bases identical to TRBD1. V lost 4 bases to trimming and J lost 8 bases; unmatched junction nucleotides: 7. This CDR3 has 14 residues. Germline CDR1 and CDR2: KGHSH and LQKENI. The CDR3 DNA is TGTGCCAGCTCACAGGGGGCTAATCGCGAAAAACTGTTTTTT. This translates into CASSQGANREKLFF.

The chain joins TRBV3-1 (or the pseudogene TRBV3-2) to TRBJ2-1; no reliable D call. The CDR3 length is 15 residues. Trimming cost V 4 bases and J 0 bases, with 10 bases left between them. The germline CDR1 and CDR2 sequences are LGHDT and YNNKEL (reference sequence). CDR3 protein: CASSRSWSSYNEQFF. The CDR3 DNA sequence: TGTGCCAGCAGCCGATCTTGGAGCTCCTACAATGAGCAGTTCTTC.

This chain joins TRBV6-5 and TRBJ2-3; 10 bases match TRBD2. The CDR3 is 14 residues long. The ends lost 7 bases at V and 5 bases at J; junction bases unmatched: 6. Germline values: CDR1 MNHEY, CDR2 SVGAGI. The CDR3 DNA reads TGTGCCAGCAAAAGCGGGGGGGCTGAAGATACGCAGTATTTT. Translated, it gives CASKSGGAEDTQYF.

With regard to this clone: Mismatch with germline at one junction end may stem from a read error. CDR3 bases: TGTGTCAGCAGTTACGGCCATGGCACAGATACGCAGTATTTT. Its translation: CVSSYGHGTDTQYF. The J gene is TRBJ2-3, the V gene TRBV6-2 or TRBV6-3; no firm D call. From germline, CDR1 is MNHEY and CDR2 SVGEGT. The CDR3 is made up of 14 amino acids.

The rearrangement links TRBV6-6 to TRBJ2-3; possibly TRBD1 for D (6 bases). The length of the CDR3 is 13 residues. V shed 6 bases and J shed 1 base, with 8 bases lying between them. Germline V CDR1 and CDR2: MNHNY, SVGAGI (reference sequence). CDR3 region: CASRTGGTDTQYF. DNA for the CDR3: TGTGCCAGCAGGACAGGAGGCACAGATACGCAGTATTTT.

J is TRBJ1-4 and V is TRBV7-8; 8 bases line up with TRBD1. The CDR3 sequence is 14 residues long. Per the germline V gene, CDR1 is SGHVS and CDR2 is FQNEAQ. J lost 6 bases, V lost 6 bases, and 6 bases had no gene match. The CDR3 DNA reads TGTGCCAGCAGACGGACAGGGTCGGATGAAAAACTGTTTTTT. Residues: CASRRTGSDEKLFF.

The V call is TRBV6-5, the J call TRBJ1-1; perhaps TRBD1 as D (6 bases). The germline V gene has CDR1 MNHEY and CDR2 SVGAGI. The CDR3 is made up of 16 amino acids. The V and J ends lost 2 bases and 4 bases respectively, with 17 bases between them. CDR3 amino acids: CASSYPRGAWGTEAFF. In DNA form, the CDR3 reads TGTGCCAGCAGTTACCCCCGGGGGGCCTGGGGCACTGAAGCTTTCTTT.

This clone was seen a handful of times. The chain joins TRBV5-5 to TRBJ2-5; D may be TRBD2 (7 bases). The germline V gene encodes CDR1 SGHKS and CDR2 YYEKEE (reference sequence). V dropped 2 bases and J dropped 4 bases, with 12 bases sitting between them. CDR3 length: 14 residues. This CDR3 reads CASSFWGGPETQYF. The CDR3, as DNA: TGTGCCAGCAGCTTTTGGGGGGGCCCAGAGACCCAGTACTTC.

The genes are TRBV27 and TRBJ1-5; 7 nucleotides match TRBD1. There are 14 residues in the CDR3. The V gene's germline CDR1 is MNHEY and CDR2 SMNVEV (reference sequence). V lost 5 bases and J lost 4; bases outside the gene matches: 5. The CDR3 coding sequence is TGTGCCAGCAGTCCACCGGGACAGAATCAGCCCCAGCATTTT. It codes for CASSPPGQNQPQHF.